A single sample gave rise to the 10 T cell receptor beta chains below, sequenced in a study of blood T cells in healthy people across ages. Together with a sample-barcoded 5' primer, a J-beta primer mix was included in a second PCR lasting roughly 6 to 12 cycles. TCRdb re-derived calls from the 5' RACE reads in MiXCR, one entry per CDR3 protein. This sample has more than 900,000 distinct CDR3 sequences, with just under 30% found just once. This same sample was also taken into another study, of T cells of mothers and their children.

Specimen: blood. The source of these receptors is a woman in her forties in good health.

This clonotype was seen ten or more times. The chain is built from TRBV10-3 and TRBJ2-7; 7 bases are shared with TRBD1. Trimming took 4 bases from V and 3 from J; bases not matched to a gene: 6. Germline CDR1 is ENHRY and CDR2 is SYGVKD. This CDR3 is built from 14 residues. The CDR3 loop reads CAISGVGTDYEQYF. CDR3 sequence (DNA): TGTGCCATCAGTGGAGTGGGGACAGACTACGAGCAGTACTTC.

The chain's CDR3 is CASSEGGDGYTF. Written as DNA, the CDR3 is TGTGCCAGCAGTGAGGGTGGGGATGGCTACACCTTC. V usage is TRBV12-3 or TRBV12-4 and J usage is TRBJ1-2; unclear D gene. V was shortened by 5 bases and J by 6 bases, with 10 bases between the two germline ends. This CDR3 has 12 residues.

The chain couples TRBV6-2 or TRBV6-3 to TRBJ1-2; TRBD1 aligns across 8 bases. The CDR3 has 14 residues. V was pared by 2 bases and J by 10 bases, with 9 bases of the junction left unmatched. From germline, CDR1 is MNHEY and CDR2 SVGEGT. CDR3 sequence reads: CASSYVQGAEDYTF. The CDR3 DNA follows: TGTGCCAGCAGTTACGTCCAGGGGGCAGAAGACTACACCTTC.

This chain joins TRBV4-3 and TRBJ1-2; 8 nucleotides agree with TRBD1. J gave up 0 bases and V 5 bases, and 8 bases lay outside the gene matches. Germline V gene lookup returns CDR1 LGHNA and CDR2 YSLEER. The CDR3 has 16 amino acids. This chain's CDR3 is CASSGWTGKTNYGYTF. The CDR3 bases are TGCGCCAGCAGCGGGTGGACAGGGAAAACTAACTATGGCTACACCTTC.

The J gene is TRBJ2-7, the V gene TRBV7-9; D tentatively fits TRBD1 or TRBD2 (5 bases each). The length of the CDR3 is 14 residues. Germline V gene data show CDR1 as SEHNR and CDR2 as FQNEAQ (reference sequence). The CDR3 is CAGSFDSTSYEQYV. The CDR3, as DNA: TGTGCCGGCAGCTTCGACAGTACTAGCTACGAGCAGTACGTC.

The V gene is TRBV20-1, the J gene TRBJ1-3, with D unclear. From germline, CDR1 is DFQATT and CDR2 SNEGSKA (reference sequence). This CDR3 has 14 residues. V shed 3 bases and J shed 4 bases, with 13 bases lying between them. CDR3 protein: CSASWSVRGNTIYF. CDR3 bases: TGCAGTGCTAGTTGGTCCGTTCGGGGAAACACCATATATTTT.

This clonotype was seen once. One end of the junction is discordant with germline, which a read error may explain. This chain connects TRBV5-6 to TRBJ1-1, with D maybe TRBD1 (6 bases). This CDR3 spans 16 amino acids. Germline CDR1 is SGHDT and CDR2 is YYEEEE. The chain's CDR3 is CASSLRQDQMNAEAFF. In nucleotides, the CDR3 is TGTGCCAGCAGCCTCCGACAGGACCAAATGAACGCTGAAGCTTTCTTT.

This clonotype was counted between two and nine times. Since a much larger clone is just one base distant, this may be a read error. V gene TRBV20-1 combines with J gene TRBJ2-7; TRBD1 matches at 8 bases. Germline-derived CDR1 and CDR2 are DFQATT and SNEGSKA (reference sequence). CDR3 length: 16 residues. V trimming: 4 bases; J trimming: 4 bases; junction bases outside the gene matches: 15. CDR3 protein: CSATDSDRGDCYEQYF. In DNA, the CDR3 is TGCAGTGCTACCGATTCCGACAGGGGTGATTGTTACGAGCAGTACTTC.

Ten or more counts support this clonotype. V usage is TRBV20-1 and J usage is TRBJ2-3; 10 bases map to TRBD2. CDR3 length: 15 amino acids. Trimming at V came to 1 base and at J to 2 bases, leaving 3 bases not matched to a gene. Per germline, CDR1 DFQATT and CDR2 SNEGSKA (reference sequence). The CDR3 loop is CSARGTSGNTDTQYF. The CDR3, as DNA: TGCAGTGCTAGAGGGACTAGCGGTAACACAGATACGCAGTATTTT.

This clonotype turned up a few times. V usage is TRBV11-3 and J usage is TRBJ2-1; the match to TRBD1 covers 7 bases. The V segment lost 1 base and the J segment 2 bases; nucleotides outside the gene matches: 8. The germline V gene has CDR1 SGHNT and CDR2 YENEEA. The CDR3 spans 17 residues. In DNA form, the CDR3 reads TGTGCCAGCAGCTTAGCCTGGCGACAGGGTGCCTACAATGAGCAGTTCTTC. Translating it yields CASSLAWRQGAYNEQFF.